Sequencing of this TCR beta chain was carried out in a study of blood T cell repertoires in COVID-19. Study overall: PBMCs, B-cell-depleted T cells, or T cells were the source of the cDNA or gDNA that made up the material.

Study processing details: Reference gene primer amplification gave estimated nucleated cell counts. The protocol was immunoSEQ multiplex PCR, while the TCRdb copy is restricted to in-frame clones and leaves out a portion. D and trimming come from the DNA, and the V and J calls and clone size come from that table. The table lists under 200,000 clones, 80% of them singletons. The table lists this clone with a count of one. The sequence was collected from a man in his 70s with active or convalescent COVID-19. The sequencing sample was made of peripheral blood.

CDR3 in DNA: TGCGCCAGCAGCCAAGATATCGCTAGCGGGAGAGGGGCTACGCAGTATTTT. Translated: CASSQDIASGRGATQYF. The chain joins TRBV4-1 to TRBJ2-3; 10 bases fit TRBD2. The V gene end was trimmed by 0 bases and the J gene end by 8 bases; junction bases not matched to a gene: 11. The CDR3 totals 17 residues. Germline lookup yields CDR1 MGHRA and CDR2 YSYEKL.